The 32 T cell receptor beta chains presented below share a single source sample, sequenced in a study of technical replicates of blood from four donors. Data came from immunoSEQ multiplex PCR; TCRdb stores just in-frame clones and leaves some out. This table holds approximately 79,000 clones, around 96% found once. Specimen: T cells isolated from PBMCs. Receptors originate from a human donor in good health.

The chain combines TRBV12-5 with TRBJ2-7, with 8 bases matching TRBD2. Germline V lookup: CDR1 LGHNT, CDR2 FRNRAP. The CDR3 is 14 amino acids. V shed 1 base, J shed 6 bases, and the junction held 5 bases outside the gene matches. The CDR3 DNA is TGTGCTAGTGGTTTGGAGCGGGAGATAAGCGAGCAGTACTTC. This sequence encodes CASGLEREISEQYF.

This clone was counted a single time. This chain links TRBV21-1 with TRBJ2-1; TRBD2 was called by the table and not checked on the DNA. TRBV21-1 is noted as a pseudogene. This CDR3 spans 13 amino acids. CDR3: CASSSSGEDEQFF. DNA for the CDR3: TGTGCCAGCAGCAGCTCGGGGGAGGATGAGCAGTTCTTC.

This chain links TRBV7-8 with TRBJ2-3; 11 bases are shared with TRBD1. V lost 8 bases and J lost 3; bases outside the gene matches: 1. Germline V gives CDR1 SGHVS, CDR2 FQNEAQ. The CDR3 length is 13 residues. The CDR3 coding sequence is TGTGCCAGCGGGACAGGGGGGACAGATACGCAGTATTTT. Translated, it gives CASGTGGTDTQYF. The full variable domain, with the rest looked up from reference TRBV7-8 and TRBJ2-3, is GAGVSQSPRYKVAKRGQDVALRCDPISGHVSLFWYQQALGQGPEFLTYFQNEAQLDKSGLPSDRFFAERPEGSVSTLKIQRTQQEDSAVYLCASGTGGTDTQYFGPGTRLTVL.

The chain is built from TRBV11-2 and TRBJ2-7; 7 nucleotides line up with TRBD2. V lost 3 bases and J lost 4; bases outside the gene matches: 9. CDR1 and CDR2 from the germline V gene are SGHAT and FQNNGV. This CDR3 region has 15 residues. CDR3 DNA sequence: TGTGCCAGCAGCTTCTCGGGGGGAACGGAATACGAGCAGTACTTC. Its protein product is CASSFSGGTEYEQYF. The variable domain in full, completed from reference TRBV11-2 and TRBJ2-7, reads EAGVAQSPRYKIIEKRQSVAFWCNPISGHATLYWYQQILGQGPKLLIQFQNNGVVDDSQLPKDRFSAERLKGVDSTLKIQPAKLEDSAVYLCASSFSGGTEYEQYFGPGTRLTVT.

This chain links TRBV15 with TRBJ1-2; D may be TRBD1 (6 bases). There are 17 residues in the CDR3. Trimming took 0 bases from V and 1 from J, leaving 15 bases between them. Germline V gene lookup returns CDR1 LNHNV and CDR2 YYDKDF (reference sequence). The CDR3 sequence: CATSRDRWKGDNYGYTF. The DNA of the CDR3 is TGTGCCACCAGCAGAGATCGCTGGAAGGGGGATAACTATGGCTACACCTTC.

The CDR3 DNA reads as TGTGCCAGCTTTGACAATCTAAACTATGGCTACACCTTC. Translation: CASFDNLNYGYTF. The gene calls are TRBV6-5 and TRBJ1-2; D is uncertain. Germline assignment: CDR1 MNHEY and CDR2 SVGAGI. The CDR3 loop spans 13 amino acids. V was shortened by 8 bases and J by 2 bases, with 12 bases between the two germline ends.

V and J are TRBV6-1 and TRBJ2-7; 7 bases agree with TRBD2. V shed 7 bases, J shed 4 bases, and the junction held 10 bases outside the gene matches. The CDR3 has 14 amino acids. Germline CDR1 reads MNHNS; CDR2 reads SASEGT. This CDR3 is CASNSWRELYEQYF. CDR3 nucleotides: TGTGCCAGCAATAGTTGGCGGGAGCTATACGAGCAGTACTTC.

CDR3 DNA: TGTGCCAGCAGCTTAGCGCTGGGACACCCCGGGCAAGCTTTCTTT. Protein product: CASSLALGHPGQAFF. This chain uses TRBV7-9 with TRBJ1-1; TRBD1 might be the D (6 bases). V gave up 0 bases and J gave up 9 bases, with 17 bases separating them. The CDR3 length is 15 residues. CDR1 is SEHNR and CDR2 is FQNEAQ in the germline V gene (reference sequence).

The V and J genes are TRBV4-3 and TRBJ1-2; the D is unclear. Trimming removed 0 bases at V and 8 bases at J, with 16 bases between. This CDR3 spans 15 amino acids. The germline gives CDR1 LGHNA, CDR2 YSLEER. The CDR3 loop reads CASSQEGVQKLGYTF. In nucleotides, the CDR3 is TGCGCCAGCAGCCAAGAAGGTGTACAGAAGTTAGGCTACACCTTC.

The rearrangement uses TRBV6-5 and TRBJ1-1; D is ambiguous. V shed 0 bases and J shed 8 bases, with 13 bases lying between them. This CDR3 contains 14 residues. Looked up from germline, CDR1 is MNHEY and CDR2 is SVGAGI. The CDR3 DNA reads TGTGCCAGCAGTTACTCGAGGGCAAATGACGAAGCTTTCTTT. Translating it yields CASSYSRANDEAFF.

The J gene is TRBJ2-7, the V gene TRBV30; D remains ambiguous. Germline V gene lookup returns CDR1 GTSNPN and CDR2 SVGIG (reference sequence). The CDR3 length is 12 residues. V was trimmed by 1 base and J by 2 bases, leaving 6 bases between them. CDR3 in DNA: TGTGCCTGGAGTGCCGCGGCCTACGAGCAGTACTTC. Amino acids: CAWSAAAYEQYF.

The chain employs TRBV7-9 and TRBJ2-1, with 7 bases that match TRBD2. V lost 5 bases, J lost 0 bases, and 16 bases stayed unmatched. The germline CDR1 and CDR2 sequences are SEHNR and FQNEAQ (reference sequence). The CDR3 is 19 residues long. CDR3 in amino acids: CASSPQISLRETSYNEQFF. CDR3 DNA: TGTGCCAGCAGCCCCCAGATCTCGTTGCGGGAGACCTCCTACAATGAGCAGTTCTTC.

The rearrangement links TRBV9 to TRBJ2-2, with 8 bases aligning to TRBD1. The CDR3 is made up of 17 amino acids. Germline CDR1 SGDLS, CDR2 YYNGEE. V gave up 4 bases and J gave up 4 bases; unmatched junction bases: 12. CDR3 amino acids: CASSRQPSGGGTGELFF. The DNA for the CDR3 is TGTGCCAGCAGCCGACAACCTTCAGGGGGCGGCACCGGGGAGCTGTTTTTT.

The chain uses TRBV11-3 and TRBJ2-1; 9 bases line up with TRBD1. V gave up 1 base and J gave up 7 bases; unmatched junction bases: 5. The CDR3 is 15 amino acids. Germline V gives CDR1 SGHNT, CDR2 YENEEA. The CDR3 is CASSLGQGGMNEQFF. The CDR3, as DNA: TGTGCCAGCAGCTTAGGACAGGGGGGTATGAATGAGCAGTTCTTC.

J is TRBJ1-2 and V is TRBV19; 9 nucleotides agree with TRBD1. Germline trimming cut 5 bases from V and 6 bases from J; bases unmatched to any gene: 7. Germline-derived CDR1 and CDR2 are LNHDA and SQIVND (reference sequence). The CDR3 covers 14 residues. The CDR3 here is CASSSRDRENGYTF. DNA for the CDR3: TGTGCCAGTAGTTCCCGGGACAGGGAAAATGGCTACACCTTC. The complete variable domain, with remaining parts taken from reference TRBV19 and TRBJ1-2, reads DGGITQSPKYLFRKEGQNVTLSCEQNLNHDAMYWYRQDPGQGLRLIYYSQIVNDFQKGDIAEGYSVSREKKESFPLTVTSAQKNPTAFYLCASSSRDRENGYTFGSGTRLTVV.

The V and J genes are TRBV18 and TRBJ2-3; 9 bases match TRBD1. The junction had 7 bases not matched to a gene; V was cut back by 6 bases and J by 3 bases. The CDR3 runs to 15 residues. Per germline, CDR1 KGHSH and CDR2 LQKENI. CDR3 amino acids: CASSPWDRATDTQYF. CDR3 coding DNA: TGTGCCAGCTCCCCATGGGACAGGGCTACAGATACGCAGTATTTT.

V is TRBV27 and J is TRBJ2-7; TRBD2 might be the D (5 bases). The CDR3 has 13 amino acids. CDR1 and CDR2 (germline): MNHEY, SMNVEV (reference sequence). V was trimmed by 5 bases and J by 6 bases, leaving 14 bases between them. The CDR3 protein is CASSLTRIREQYF. DNA of the CDR3: TGTGCCAGCAGTCTTACTAGAATACGCGAGCAGTACTTC.

This chain links TRBV4-2 with TRBJ2-7; D is possibly TRBD2 (6 bases). Between the trimmed V and J ends, which lost 3 bases and 0 bases, there was a span of 9 bases. This CDR3 spans 14 amino acids. The germline gives CDR1 LGHNA, CDR2 YNFKEQ. CDR3 region: CASSQSSVSYEQYF. CDR3 sequence (DNA): TGTGCCAGCAGCCAGTCTAGCGTCTCCTACGAGCAGTACTTC.

The rearrangement links TRBV4-1 to TRBJ1-5; the D is unclear. Germline lookup yields CDR1 MGHRA and CDR2 YSYEKL. The CDR3 is made up of 15 amino acids. Trimming shortened V by 0 bases and J by 0 bases, and 6 bases separated the two germline ends. CDR3 nucleotides: TGCGCCAGCAGCCAAGATCCCCGTAGCAATCAGCCCCAGCATTTT. Translated: CASSQDPRSNQPQHF.

The chain joins TRBV30 to TRBJ1-1; tentative D call: TRBD1 (5 bases). Germline assignment: CDR1 GTSNPN and CDR2 SVGIG (reference sequence). V shed 8 bases and J shed 1 base, with 8 bases lying between them. CDR3 length: 11 residues. Here the CDR3 DNA reads TGTGCCCAGGGCGAGAACACTGAAGCTTTCTTT. Translating gives CAQGENTEAFF.

The chain employs TRBV30 and TRBJ1-1, with a possible D match to TRBD1 (5 bases). The ends were cut back, 3 bases at V and 5 bases at J, with 13 bases in the middle. CDR1 GTSNPN and CDR2 SVGIG come from the germline V gene (reference sequence). There are 13 residues in the CDR3. The CDR3 loop reads CAWSWTKGTEAFF. CDR3 bases: TGTGCCTGGAGCTGGACAAAGGGGACTGAAGCTTTCTTT.

V is TRBV7-6 and J is TRBJ2-7; D unclear. The V and J ends lost 1 base and 0 bases respectively, with 4 bases between them. The CDR3 runs 13 residues. Germline loops: CDR1 SGHVS, CDR2 FNYEAQ. In nucleotides, the CDR3 is TGTGCCAGCAGCTTAGTAGACTCCTACGAGCAGTACTTC. Translated, it gives CASSLVDSYEQYF.

This rearrangement joins TRBV5-8 to TRBJ2-1; 9 bases align to TRBD1. V lost 3 bases, J lost 9 bases, and 16 bases stayed unmatched. CDR3 length: 17 amino acids. From germline, CDR1 is SGHTS and CDR2 YDEGEE. DNA for the CDR3: TGTGCCAGCAGCTCGTCCCGGGACAGGGCCGGGAGCGCTGAGCAGTTCTTC. The encoded protein is CASSSSRDRAGSAEQFF.

The J gene is TRBJ2-5, the V gene TRBV27; D not resolved. V was shortened by 4 bases and J by 2 bases, with 8 bases between the two germline ends. The CDR3 extends over 13 amino acids. Per germline, CDR1 MNHEY and CDR2 SMNVEV (reference sequence). The CDR3 DNA reads TGTGCCAGCAGTTCATACAGACAAGAGACCCAGTACTTC. The encoded protein is CASSSYRQETQYF.

The rearrangement links TRBV6-4 to TRBJ1-2, with a weak D call TRBD1 (5 bases). In germline, CDR1 is MRHNA, CDR2 SNTAGT. The V end was cut by 4 bases, the J end by 8 bases, with 11 bases between. The CDR3 runs 12 residues. This CDR3 is CASSGSGLGYTF. The CDR3, as DNA: TGTGCCAGCAGTGGATCAGGGCTAGGCTACACCTTC.

The sample holds one count of this clone. The V call is TRBV9, the J call TRBJ2-3; weak D call: TRBD2 (5 bases). Germline V gene data show CDR1 as SGDLS and CDR2 as YYNGEE. The CDR3 covers 15 residues. The V end was cut by 2 bases, the J end by 4 bases, with 14 bases between. The chain's CDR3 is CASSVDYLPPDTQYF. CDR3 nucleotides: TGTGCCAGCAGCGTCGACTACCTGCCACCAGATACGCAGTATTTT.

This clone showed up just once. The J gene is TRBJ1-2, the V gene TRBV4-3; TRBD1 matches 7 bases. Germline V gene sequence: CDR1 LGHNA, CDR2 YSLEER. V lost 4 bases to trimming and J lost 2 bases; unmatched junction nucleotides: 4. CDR3 length equals 14 residues. CDR3 sequence: CASSRGQTNYGYTF. CDR3 nucleotide sequence: TGCGCCAGCAGCCGGGGACAGACCAACTATGGCTACACCTTC.

The V gene is TRBV28, the J gene TRBJ1-1; maybe TRBD1 (6 bases). The CDR3 contains 14 residues. Deletions cut 3 bases from V and 3 bases from J, with 11 bases between. The germline V gene encodes CDR1 MDHEN and CDR2 SYDVKM. The CDR3: CASSFPHRDTEAFF. The CDR3 region has the DNA TGTGCCAGCAGTTTCCCCCACAGGGACACTGAAGCTTTCTTT. Looking up the rest from reference TRBV28 and TRBJ1-1 gives the full variable domain: DVKVTQSSRYLVKRTGEKVFLECVQDMDHENMFWYRQDPGLGLRLIYFSYDVKMKEKGDIPEGYSVSREKKERFSLILESASTNQTSMYLCASSFPHRDTEAFFGQGTRLTVV.

This clone was detected only once. The chain combines TRBV9 with TRBJ2-4, with a weak D call TRBD2 (6 bases). Germline V lookup: CDR1 SGDLS, CDR2 YYNGEE. CDR3 length: 16 residues. V gave up 3 bases and J gave up 2 bases, with 15 bases separating them. The CDR3 nucleotides read TGTGCCAGCAGCGGGCGGGACGAAGTATCCAAAAACATTCAGTACTTC. Translating it yields CASSGRDEVSKNIQYF. The full variable domain, its missing parts supplied by reference TRBV9 and TRBJ2-4, is DSGVTQTPKHLITATGQRVTLRCSPRSGDLSVYWYQQSLDQGLQFLIQYYNGEERAKGNILERFSAQQFPDLHSELNLSSLELGDSALYFCASSGRDEVSKNIQYFGAGTRLSVL.

The gene calls are TRBV4-2 and TRBJ1-1, with TRBD1 matching 7 bases. This CDR3 has 14 amino acids. Germline loops: CDR1 LGHNA, CDR2 YNFKEQ. With 3 bases clipped from V and 2 bases from J, the junction kept 3 bases outside the gene matches. The CDR3 region has the DNA TGTGCCAGCAGCCAGGGGACAGTAAACACTGAAGCTTTCTTT. Translation gives CASSQGTVNTEAFF.

This clone was seen just once. The rearrangement uses TRBV11-2 and TRBJ2-2, with D perhaps matching TRBD2 (5 bases). V was trimmed by 6 bases and J by 7 bases, leaving 21 bases between them. Germline-derived CDR1 and CDR2 are SGHAT and FQNNGV. This CDR3 contains 16 residues. The CDR3 DNA follows: TGTGCCAGCAGACATCCGACGGGGAGCGAGATCGGGGAGCTGTTTTTT. Protein sequence: CASRHPTGSEIGELFF.

The chain combines TRBV9 with TRBJ2-2; D ambiguous. V lost 3 bases to trimming and J lost 6 bases, with 12 bases between them. Germline V lookup: CDR1 SGDLS, CDR2 YYNGEE. CDR3 length: 14 amino acids. The CDR3 coding sequence is TGTGCCAGCAGCGGAGTCACAGACGCCGGGGAGCTGTTTTTT. Translated, it gives CASSGVTDAGELFF.